Each of the 27 T cell receptor beta chains below was sequenced from the same sample in a study of T-cell memory formation after mild COVID-19. TCRdb processed the 5' RACE reads anew with MiXCR; each CDR3 protein has one entry. The sample includes roughly 600,000 distinct CDR3 sequences, about 20% seen only once; the top ten take about 12%. The specimen sequenced was PBMCs or a T cell subset sorted from them (not recorded which). The receptors come from an adult woman who had mild COVID-19 (a few samples of this study predate the infection). Cell type and time point are not known.

V gene TRBV10-3 combines with J gene TRBJ2-3, with D perhaps given as TRBD1 or TRBD2 (5 bases each). Trimming cost V 10 bases and J 2 bases, with 10 bases left between them. The CDR3 is 12 residues long. The germline V gene encodes CDR1 ENHRY and CDR2 SYGVKD. The CDR3 DNA reads TGTGCCACCGGGACGCCCACAGATACGCAGTATTTT. It codes for CATGTPTDTQYF.

This sequence joins TRBV19 and TRBJ2-1; D unclear. Germline assignment: CDR1 LNHDA and CDR2 SQIVND (reference sequence). The CDR3 runs to 10 residues. V was cut by 6 bases and J by 9 bases, with 6 bases left in between. The CDR3 DNA follows: TGTGCCAGTAGCGGTATTGAGCAGTTCTTC. Amino acids: CASSGIEQFF.

The CDR3 coding sequence is TGTGCCAGCAGCCCCGGGGGACTAGCGGGCGGAGATACGCAGTATTTT. This gives the protein CASSPGGLAGGDTQYF. The chain couples TRBV7-2 to TRBJ2-3; 12 bases match TRBD2. In germline, CDR1 is SGHTA, CDR2 FQGNSA. CDR3 size: 16 residues. The J segment lost 5 bases and the V segment lost 5 bases, leaving 8 bases of the junction unmatched. The whole variable domain, remainder taken from reference TRBV7-2 and TRBJ2-3, is GAGVSQSPSNKVTEKGKDVELRCDPISGHTALYWYRQSLGQGLEFLIYFQGNSAPDKSGLPSDRFSAERTGGSVSTLTIQRTQQEDSAVYLCASSPGGLAGGDTQYFGPGTRLTVL.

This clonotype was picked up a small number of times. The chain has TRBV29-1 and TRBJ1-1, with TRBD1 matching 7 bases. Germline assignment: CDR1 SQVTM and CDR2 ANQGSEA. After removal of 7 bases from V and 6 bases from J, the junction contained 8 bases not matched to a gene. The CDR3 runs 12 residues. The CDR3 protein is CSAIQGSAEAFF. Here the CDR3 DNA reads TGCAGCGCTATACAGGGGTCAGCTGAAGCTTTCTTT.

This clonotype was detected ten times or more. J is TRBJ2-3 and V is TRBV7-2; D gene ambiguous. The V and J ends lost 5 bases and 6 bases respectively, with 12 bases between them. The CDR3 has 13 residues. From germline, CDR1 is SGHTA and CDR2 FQGNSA. In DNA form, the CDR3 reads TGTGCCAGCAGCCTTACGAACGGGGATACGCAGTATTTT. It translates to CASSLTNGDTQYF.

This clonotype was picked up a small number of times. This rearrangement joins TRBV2 to TRBJ2-1, with D perhaps matching TRBD1 (6 bases). Trimming left V 8 bases short and J 5 bases short, with 10 bases between. The CDR3 spans 12 residues. The germline V gene has CDR1 SNHLY and CDR2 FYNNEI. CDR3 sequence reads: CASGTGNNEQFF. In nucleotides, the CDR3 is TGTGCCAGCGGTACAGGGAACAATGAGCAGTTCTTC.

This clonotype was detected a few times. The chain has TRBV7-9 and TRBJ2-1, with 9 bases aligning to TRBD1. From germline, CDR1 is SEHNR and CDR2 FQNEAQ (reference sequence). The CDR3 sequence is 13 residues long. V was clipped by 7 bases and J by 7 bases; unmatched bases: 5. In nucleotides, the CDR3 is TGTGCCAGCATTCGGGACAGGGTAAATGAGCAGTTCTTC. Its protein product is CASIRDRVNEQFF.

The V call is TRBV20-1, the J call TRBJ1-6; TRBD1 agrees at 8 bases. Germline-derived CDR1 and CDR2 are DFQATT and SNEGSKA (reference sequence). V trimming: 0 bases; J trimming: 11 bases; junction bases outside the gene matches: 9. The CDR3 contains 15 residues. As DNA, the CDR3 is TGCAGTGCTAGAGATTGGACAGGGCTGGGAACACCCCTCCACTTT. This gives the protein CSARDWTGLGTPLHF.

This sequence joins TRBV12-3 or TRBV12-4 and TRBJ2-1; 10 bases agree with TRBD2. The CDR3 runs 15 residues. J was trimmed by 9 bases and V by 4 bases; bases with no gene match: 9. In nucleotides, the CDR3 is TGTGCCAGCAGTTCCTCGACCTCTAGCGGGAGTGAGCAGTTCTTC. This translates into CASSSSTSSGSEQFF.

The rearrangement links TRBV9 to TRBJ2-5, with 7 bases lining up with TRBD2. The V and J ends lost 0 bases and 4 bases, in that order; junction bases with no gene match: 3. The CDR3 totals 14 residues. Per the germline V gene, CDR1 is SGDLS and CDR2 is YYNGEE. The CDR3 nucleotides read TGTGCCAGCAGCGTAGACGGGGAGGGAGAGACCCAGTACTTC. It codes for CASSVDGEGETQYF. The full variable domain, completed using reference TRBV9 and TRBJ2-5, is DSGVTQTPKHLITATGQRVTLRCSPRSGDLSVYWYQQSLDQGLQFLIQYYNGEERAKGNILERFSAQQFPDLHSELNLSSLELGDSALYFCASSVDGEGETQYFGPGTRLLVL.

The J gene is TRBJ1-1, the V gene TRBV7-3, with D perhaps TRBD1 (5 bases). The V gene's germline CDR1 is SGHTA and CDR2 FQGTGA. The CDR3 loop spans 14 amino acids. V lost 1 base and J lost 6, with 12 bases in between. The CDR3 coding sequence is TGTGCCAGCAGCTTAAGAGGGGAGAAGGCTGAAGCTTTCTTT. Protein product: CASSLRGEKAEAFF.

This clonotype was seen a handful of times. The chain joins TRBV23-1 to TRBJ2-1; 9 bases map to TRBD1. TRBV23-1 is an ORF, with its function uncertain. The trim removed 3 bases at V and 8 bases at J, leaving 8 bases unmatched. The CDR3 extends over 15 amino acids. CDR3 coding DNA: TGCGCCAGCAGTCAGATCCGGGACAGGGACCATGAGCAGTTCTTC. This gives the protein CASSQIRDRDHEQFF.

J is TRBJ1-5 and V is TRBV5-1; TRBD1 matches 7 bases. Trimming at V came to 0 bases and at J to 5 bases, leaving 5 bases not matched to a gene. Germline values: CDR1 SGHRS, CDR2 YFSETQ. The CDR3 loop spans 15 amino acids. DNA for the CDR3: TGCGCCAGCAGCTTGGGGGGACAGCAGCATCAGCCCCAGCATTTT. Its protein product is CASSLGGQQHQPQHF.

V is TRBV10-3 and J is TRBJ2-3; 8 nucleotides align to TRBD2. Per the germline V gene, CDR1 is ENHRY and CDR2 is SYGVKD. The length of the CDR3 is 14 residues. V dropped 4 bases and J dropped 3; count of bases not matched to a gene: 3. This CDR3 is CAISGSGSTDTQYF. DNA for the CDR3: TGTGCCATCAGTGGGAGCGGGAGTACAGATACGCAGTATTTT.

CDR3 coding DNA: TGTGCCAGCAGTGAGTTGGTGGGTGGCTACAATGAGCAGTTCTTC. It encodes CASSELVGGYNEQFF. V gene TRBV25-1 combines with J gene TRBJ2-1; D not resolved. The CDR3 is made up of 15 amino acids. The germline gives CDR1 MGHDK, CDR2 SYGVNS. V lost 3 bases to trimming and J lost 3 bases, with 12 bases between them.

The V gene is TRBV2, the J gene TRBJ2-6; 7 positions agree with TRBD1. J lost 2 bases, V lost 2 bases, and 3 bases had no gene match. Germline V CDR1 and CDR2: SNHLY, FYNNEI. The CDR3 sequence is 16 residues long. CDR3 protein: CASSEYTGAGANVLTF. The CDR3 bases are TGTGCCAGCAGTGAATATACAGGGGCTGGGGCCAACGTCCTGACTTTC.

Here the CDR3 reads CATSDEGPNNEQFF. CDR3 coding DNA: TGTGCCACCAGTGATGAGGGGCCCAACAATGAGCAGTTCTTC. This chain joins TRBV24-1 and TRBJ2-1, with D possibly called TRBD1 or TRBD2 (5 bases each). The germline V and J ends were trimmed by 3 bases and 5 bases, with 10 bases remaining between them. Germline CDR1 and CDR2: KGHDR and SFDVKD. The CDR3 contains 14 residues.

Many counts were recorded for this clonotype. This chain connects TRBV12-3 or TRBV12-4 to TRBJ2-7; possibly TRBD2 for D (6 bases). CDR3 length: 15 residues. V dropped 0 bases and J dropped 2 bases, with 11 bases sitting between them. The CDR3 loop is CASSLAGGAPYEQYF. The CDR3 region has the DNA TGTGCCAGCAGTTTAGCCGGGGGAGCTCCCTACGAGCAGTACTTC.

The chain recombines TRBV19 with TRBJ2-7; D perhaps matches TRBD1 (5 bases). Trimming took off 3 bases at V and 5 bases at J, with 14 bases between the two ends. There are 14 residues in the CDR3. Looked up from germline, CDR1 is LNHDA and CDR2 is SQIVND (reference sequence). In nucleotides, the CDR3 is TGTGCCAGTAGTATTAGTCTACAGGACCACGAGCAGTACTTC. Translating gives CASSISLQDHEQYF.

The genes are TRBV11-3 and TRBJ1-2, with 8 bases matching TRBD1. V lost 5 bases to trimming and J lost 3 bases; unmatched junction nucleotides: 8. The CDR3 consists of 15 residues. Per the germline V gene, CDR1 is SGHNT and CDR2 is YENEEA. CDR3 coding DNA: TGTGCCAGCAGCGGGAGGACAGGGCGGCACTATGGCTACACCTTC. Its protein product is CASSGRTGRHYGYTF.

This clonotype has only a few counts. The chain links TRBV20-1 to TRBJ1-1; D unclear. This CDR3 contains 13 residues. CDR1 is DFQATT, CDR2 SNEGSKA, per germline (reference sequence). The ends were cut back, 2 bases at V and 5 bases at J, with 12 bases in the middle. The CDR3 DNA reads TGCAGTGCTAGAAGTAAGACCACTACTGAAGCTTTCTTT. It specifies CSARSKTTTEAFF.

This chain's CDR3 is CASSFSQGNEQYF. Here the CDR3 DNA reads TGTGCCAGCAGTTTTTCACAGGGGAACGAGCAGTACTTC. The rearrangement uses TRBV27 and TRBJ2-7, with 7 nucleotides matching TRBD1. This CDR3 is built from 13 residues. V trimming: 3 bases; J trimming: 5 bases; junction bases outside the gene matches: 4. From germline, CDR1 is MNHEY and CDR2 SMNVEV (reference sequence).

The chain carries TRBV5-1 and TRBJ2-5; TRBD2 is a possible D gene (7 bases). Deletions cut 3 bases from V and 2 bases from J, with 11 bases between. The germline V gene encodes CDR1 SGHRS and CDR2 YFSETQ. The CDR3 loop spans 14 amino acids. The CDR3 sequence is CASSSRGGQETQYF. The CDR3 nucleotides are TGCGCCAGCAGCTCGAGGGGGGGGCAAGAGACCCAGTACTTC. Looking up the rest from reference TRBV5-1 and TRBJ2-5 gives the full variable domain: KAGVTQTPRYLIKTRGQQVTLSCSPISGHRSVSWYQQTPGQGLQFLFEYFSETQRNKGNFPGRFSGRQFSNSRSEMNVSTLELGDSALYLCASSSRGGQETQYFGPGTRLLVL.

This clonotype was detected only a few times. The CDR3: CASSLEGQARSGNTIYF. For the CDR3, the DNA is TGCGCCAGCAGCTTGGAGGGACAGGCCCGATCTGGAAACACCATATATTTT. The chain combines TRBV5-1 with TRBJ1-3, with 8 bases matching TRBD1. Germline CDR1 is SGHRS and CDR2 is YFSETQ. The V gene end was trimmed by 0 bases and the J gene end by 1 base; junction bases not matched to a gene: 6. CDR3 size: 17 residues. The full variable domain, rest sourced from reference TRBV5-1 and TRBJ1-3, is KAGVTQTPRYLIKTRGQQVTLSCSPISGHRSVSWYQQTPGQGLQFLFEYFSETQRNKGNFPGRFSGRQFSNSRSEMNVSTLELGDSALYLCASSLEGQARSGNTIYFGEGSWLTVV.

This clonotype showed up many times. The V call is TRBV7-6, the J call TRBJ2-1; TRBD2 matches at 7 bases. The CDR3 has 15 amino acids. V trimming: 4 bases; J trimming: 0 bases; junction bases outside the gene matches: 3. The germline V gene encodes CDR1 SGHVS and CDR2 FNYEAQ. The CDR3 is CASSSGLSSYNEQFF. The CDR3 bases are TGTGCCAGCAGCTCGGGACTAAGCTCCTACAATGAGCAGTTCTTC.

The chain links TRBV7-2 to TRBJ2-7; TRBD1 might be the D (5 bases). Germline lookup yields CDR1 SGHTA and CDR2 FQGNSA. The V gene lost 1 base and the J gene lost 2 bases, with 24 bases spanning the gap. The length of the CDR3 is 19 residues. The CDR3 DNA is TGTGCCAGCAGCTTAGAGTGGATGAGACCAGACAGAGAGCCCTACGAGCAGTACTTC. Encoded protein: CASSLEWMRPDREPYEQYF.

The chain joins TRBV6-5 to TRBJ1-6; unclear D gene. Germline loops: CDR1 MNHEY, CDR2 SVGAGI. This CDR3 is 15 amino acids long. The V end lost 3 bases, the J end lost 8 bases, and 14 bases lay between the germline ends. CDR3 residues: CASSYEGHTDSPLHF. Here the CDR3 DNA reads TGTGCCAGCAGTTATGAAGGGCACACGGATTCACCCCTCCACTTT.